The rows below give T cell receptor beta chains drawn from one sample of a study of blood T cells in healthy people across ages. TCRdb itself ran the 5' RACE reads through MiXCR, one entry per CDR3 protein. Of roughly 1,500,000 distinct CDR3 sequences listed, roughly 32% are singletons. Sequences were obtained from blood. These receptor sequences come from a woman in her 30s in good health. The CDR3 runs from the conserved cysteine through the conserved F or W. The D gene is left open where the match is weak. Some rows have no size entry. The others give once, few or many, or a class for an expanded clone.

cdr3_nt cdr3_aa cdr3_length v_call clone_size j_call d_call
TGTGCCAGCAGCTTAGGTATGGCGGGGGGTCAGGACGAGCAGTACTTC CASSLGMAGGQDEQYF 16 TRBV7-2 few TRBJ2-7 TRBD2
TGTGCCAGCAGCCAGGGCGGTCTAGATGGCGAGCCCCAGTACTTC CASSQGGLDGEPQYF 15 TRBV27 NA TRBJ2-5 NA
TGCAGTGCTAGAGACGCGCGGTCAAGCCGTAATGAAAAACTGTTTTTT CSARDARSSRNEKLFF 16 TRBV20-1 few TRBJ1-4 NA
TGTGCCAGCAGCTTAGCGGCCAGGGAGGGCGAGCAGTACTTC CASSLAAREGEQYF 14 TRBV7-6 many TRBJ2-7 TRBD2
TGTGCCAGCAGCCTCGATGGGCTAGCGGGAATCACAGATACGCAGTATTTT CASSLDGLAGITDTQYF 17 TRBV5-5 many TRBJ2-3 TRBD2
TGTGCCAGCAGCCTTACAGGGGGCATAAATGAAAAACTGTTTTTT CASSLTGGINEKLFF 15 TRBV7-3 NA TRBJ1-4 TRBD1
TGTGCCAGCATCCGGACAGGGATTAACACTGAAGCTTTCTTT CASIRTGINTEAFF 14 TRBV6-6 few TRBJ1-1 TRBD1
TGTACCAGCAGCTTGGAGCCTCAGGGGGCGTACACTGAAGCTTTCTTT CTSSLEPQGAYTEAFF 16 TRBV5-5 NA TRBJ1-1 TRBD1
TGTGCCATCTACAGGACTGGGGCCAACGTCCTGACTTTC CAIYRTGANVLTF 13 TRBV10-3 NA TRBJ2-6 NA
TGCGCCAGCAGCTTGACAGTTATAGCCAAAAACATTCAGTACTTC CASSLTVIAKNIQYF 15 TRBV7-9 once TRBJ2-4 NA
TGTGCCAGCAGCTTAGCTCGCTCGGGTGAGCAGTACTTC CASSLARSGEQYF 13 TRBV7-9 NA TRBJ2-5 NA
TGCGCCAGCAGCCATCCTACAGCCACCGGGACAGACTATGGCTACACCTTC CASSHPTATGTDYGYTF 17 TRBV4-1 few TRBJ1-2 TRBD1
TGTGCCAGCAGTTTCGCTACAAACAATGAGCAGTTCTTC CASSFATNNEQFF 13 TRBV12-3/TRBV12-4 few TRBJ2-1 NA
TGTGCCATCGGGACAGGGAGGGCCTACGAGCAGTACTTC CAIGTGRAYEQYF 13 TRBV10-3 NA TRBJ2-7 TRBD1
TGTGCCAGCAGCTTACAGGGAAAAGGGGCAACTAATGAAAAACTGTTTTTT CASSLQGKGATNEKLFF 17 TRBV28 NA TRBJ1-4 NA
TGCAGTGCTAGGTCCCTCGACGGGGGGGCTGAGACCCAGTACTTC CSARSLDGGAETQYF 15 TRBV20-1 many TRBJ2-5 TRBD2
TGTGCCTGGAGTGTAAGAACTAGCGGTTCCTACGAGCAGTACTTC CAWSVRTSGSYEQYF 15 TRBV30 few TRBJ2-7 TRBD2
TGTGCCAGCGCAGGGACTTCGGGACAGCTGAACACTGAAGCTTTCTTT CASAGTSGQLNTEAFF 16 TRBV12-3/TRBV12-4 few TRBJ1-1 TRBD1
TGTGCCAGCAGCGTTGGACCGGAGGGGAGGGTTTACAATGAGCAGTTCTTC CASSVGPEGRVYNEQFF 17 TRBV9 few TRBJ2-1 TRBD2
TGTGTCAGCACCCCGGGAGATACTGGCGCTGAAGCTTTTTTT CVSTPGDTGAEAFF 14 TRBV3-1 NA TRBJ1-1 NA
TGTGCCAGCAACCGAATACCATTTTACGAGCAGTACTTC CASNRIPFYEQYF 13 TRBV16 NA TRBJ2-7 NA
TGTGCCAGCCAGGCCACAGGGAGAGGCTACACCTTC CASQATGRGYTF 12 TRBV3-1 few TRBJ1-2 NA